Sequencing of this T cell receptor beta chain was carried out in a study of blood T cell repertoires in COVID-19. The overall study: COVID-19 samples from acute and convalescent phases originated in the United States, Italy and Spain. From T cells, B-cell-depleted T cells, or PBMCs came the material, which was cDNA or gDNA.

In the authors' methods: Researchers report that nucleated cell counts were estimated from reference gene primer amplification. Clones were sequenced by immunoSEQ multiplex PCR, and TCRdb holds only the in-frame ones, with some missing. V, J and clone size are those of that table, while D and trimming were read from the DNA. The sample shows 100,000 to 150,000 clones, about 90% of them seen only once. Germline V lookup: CDR1 SGHTA, CDR2 FQGNSA. The CDR3 loop spans 16 amino acids. V trimming: 4 bases; J trimming: 8 bases; junction bases outside the gene matches: 14. The specimen was peripheral blood. The chain is built from TRBV7-2 and TRBJ1-2, with TRBD1 matching over 9 bases. This TCR came from a man aged 70-80 years who had recovered from COVID-19. CDR3 bases: TGTGCCAGCAGCTCGGATTTCGGGACAGGGCCTTCGGGCTACACCTTC. It encodes CASSSDFGTGPSGYTF.